This is a list of T cell receptor beta chains from one sample in a study of OX40 agonist ivuxolimab in advanced cancers. Here immunoSEQ multiplex PCR was the method, and the copy in TCRdb shows in-frame clones only, minus some. Among tens of thousands of clones listed, about 90% were seen once. The specimen comprised CD4+ or CD8+ T cells sorted from blood, sampled in a trial of the OX40 agonist ivuxolimab. The receptors shown here come from an adult with an advanced solid tumor such as melanoma, head and neck, liver or kidney cancer. CDR3s include the opening cysteine and the closing phenylalanine or tryptophan. Fields, in order: D gene, V gene, clone size, J gene, CDR3 DNA, CDR3 protein. D genes are given only for firm matches. Part of the rows lack a size; the others show once, few, many or a class for expanded clones.

NA	TRBV6-1	NA	TRBJ1-2	TGTGCCAGCAGTGAAGCGGGGATAAACCATGGCTACACCTTC	CASSEAGINHGYTF
NA	TRBV5-1	NA	TRBJ2-1	TGCGCCAGCAGCTTGTCTGTGACTAGTGGCAATGAGCAGTTCTTC	CASSLSVTSGNEQFF
TRBD1	TRBV11-3	NA	TRBJ2-1	TGTGCCAGCAGCCCCGGACAGGCCAATGAGCAGTTCTTC	CASSPGQANEQFF
NA	TRBV12-5	NA	TRBJ2-1	TGTGCTAGTGGTTTGGTTCCGGGGGAACGCCATGAGCAGTTCTTC	CASGLVPGERHEQFF
NA	TRBV10-3	NA	TRBJ2-2	TGTGCCATCAGTGAGTCTGGCTACACGAACACCGGGGAGCTGTTTTTT	CAISESGYTNTGELFF
NA	TRBV10-3	NA	TRBJ2-2	TGTGCCATCACCAAGGGCAGACCTAACACCGGGGAGCTGTTTTTT	CAITKGRPNTGELFF
TRBD1	TRBV6-5	NA	TRBJ2-7	TGTGCCAGCAGTGGGCCAACGACAGGGGCTGGCGAGCAGTACTTC	CASSGPTTGAGEQYF
NA	TRBV6-5	NA	TRBJ2-7	TGTGCCAGCAGTTTAAGCCCAGGGTACTACGAGCAGTACTTC	CASSLSPGYYEQYF
NA	TRBV2	few	TRBJ1-5	TGTGCCAGCAGTGATCGTGACAGCAATCAGCCCCAGCATTTT	CASSDRDSNQPQHF
NA	TRBV6-5	NA	TRBJ2-7	TGTGCCAGCAGTTACTCTTCCCAGGCCGCCTACGAGCAGTACTTC	CASSYSSQAAYEQYF
TRBD2	TRBV11-2	NA	TRBJ2-5	TGTGCCAGCAGCTTAGATACGCGGGCTAGCGGGCAAGAGACCCAGTACTTC	CASSLDTRASGQETQYF
NA	TRBV5-1	NA	TRBJ2-7	TGCGCCAGCAGCTTGGAGGGCGGGACCTTCTACGAGCAGTACTTC	CASSLEGGTFYEQYF
TRBD2	TRBV15	NA	TRBJ2-7	TGTGCCACCAGCAGAGTGCGGGGGGCGAACACCTACGAGCAGTACTTC	CATSRVRGANTYEQYF
TRBD1	TRBV7-2	NA	TRBJ1-1	TGTGCCAGCAGCTTAGTAGGGGGCAACACTGAAGCTTTCTTT	CASSLVGGNTEAFF
NA	TRBV6-6	NA	TRBJ1-4	TGTGCCAGCAGTTACCCGCAGGAAAAACTGTTTTTT	CASSYPQEKLFF
TRBD2	TRBV11-2	NA	TRBJ2-1	TGTGCCAGCAGGGGTCCGGGACTAGCTAATGAGCAGTTCTTC	CASRGPGLANEQFF
TRBD1	TRBV18	NA	TRBJ2-7	TGTGCCAGCTCACCGCCGGGACAGGGGTACGAGCAGTACTTC	CASSPPGQGYEQYF
TRBD1	TRBV7-2	NA	TRBJ2-7	TGTGCCAGCAGCTTAGGACAGGGGGCTTACGAGCAGTACTTC	CASSLGQGAYEQYF
NA	TRBV6-5	NA	TRBJ1-1	TGTGCCAGCAGTTACTCGAGCCAGCCGAACACTGAAGCTTTCTTT	CASSYSSQPNTEAFF
TRBD2	TRBV7-2	NA	TRBJ2-5	TGTGCCAGCAGCTCCCAAGTGGCGGGAGGGCCTTGGGAGACCCAGTACTTC	CASSSQVAGGPWETQYF
TRBD1	TRBV7-6	NA	TRBJ2-7	TGTGCCAGCAGCCACGGGACAGATGAGCAGTACTTC	CASSHGTDEQYF
TRBD2	TRBV19	once	TRBJ2-5	TGTGCCAGTAGTGGCGGGAGGGCAGGGGAGACCCAGTACTTC	CASSGGRAGETQYF
NA	TRBV7-6	NA	TRBJ2-7	TGTGCCAGCAGCTTCGGCGGGTTGAGCTCCTACGAGCAGTACTTC	CASSFGGLSSYEQYF
NA	TRBV10-1	once	TRBJ2-7	TGCGCCAGTACCCTTCCCTACGAGCAGTACTTC	CASTLPYEQYF
NA	TRBV7-9	NA	TRBJ2-3	TGTGCCAGCAGCACGGACTGGGCAGATACGCAGTATTTT	CASSTDWADTQYF
TRBD2	TRBV7-9	NA	TRBJ2-7	TGTGCCAGCAGCTTAGGCGGGAGGGCATTTGGGTACGAGCAGTACTTC	CASSLGGRAFGYEQYF
NA	TRBV6-1	NA	TRBJ2-7	TGTGCCAGCGGGTGGCTCGAGCAGTACTTC	CASGWLEQYF
TRBD1	TRBV5-4	NA	TRBJ2-7	TGTGCCAGCAGCCCGGATGGGACAGGGGGCTTCTACGAGCAGTACTTC	CASSPDGTGGFYEQYF
NA	TRBV11-2	NA	TRBJ1-2	TGTGCCAGCAGCCCCAATATAATCTCTAACTATGGCTACACCTTC	CASSPNIISNYGYTF
NA	TRBV19	NA	TRBJ1-2	TGTGCCAGTTCGACAGCGCTGAATTACGTGGGCTACACCTTC	CASSTALNYVGYTF
TRBD2	TRBV19	NA	TRBJ2-7	TGTGCCAGTAGTATAGGTCCTAGCGGGAGTTCCGAGCAGTACTTC	CASSIGPSGSSEQYF
TRBD2	TRBV27	NA	TRBJ2-7	TGTGCCAGCAGTTCCGTCGAACTAGCGGGCTTCTACGAGCAGTACTTC	CASSSVELAGFYEQYF
NA	TRBV11-2	NA	TRBJ1-1	TGTGCCAGCAGCTGGTTAGGGGCTTACGGGAACACTGAAGCTTTCTTT	CASSWLGAYGNTEAFF